A selection of T cell receptor beta chains follows, all from one sample in a study of CD8+CD57+ T cells in acquired aplastic anemia. MiXCR was run by TCRdb on the reads, yielding one entry per CDR3 protein. The profile shows 95,000 to 150,000 distinct CDR3 sequences, 50% to 70% of them singletons. The specimen sequenced was sorted CD4+, CD8+, or CD8+CD57+ T cells (not recorded which) from PBMCs. Receptor source: a human donor with aplastic anemia. The CDR3 runs from the conserved cysteine through the conserved F or W. Clone size appears in some rows only: once, few, many, or a class for an expanded clone.

v_call	j_call	clone_size	cdr3_aa
TRBV24-1	TRBJ1-1	.	CATRRDGINTEAFF
TRBV20-1	TRBJ2-7	.	CSAGLTYEQYF
TRBV19	TRBJ2-5	.	CASIERGQETQYF
TRBV7-8	TRBJ2-5	.	CASSLARLETQYF
TRBV9	TRBJ2-5	.	CASSVGGHQETQYF
TRBV7-9	TRBJ1-2	.	CASTSTETDGYTF
TRBV5-1	TRBJ1-1	many	CASSLELQGMNTEAFF
TRBV30	TRBJ2-7	.	CAWSTLGVSEQYF
TRBV7-2	TRBJ1-6	.	CASSFYNSPLHF
TRBV5-5	TRBJ1-6	many	CASSLLGGTYNSPLHF
TRBV2	TRBJ1-1	.	CASSEVGEVHEAFF
TRBV3-1	TRBJ1-2	many	CASSQEDSNYGYTF
TRBV29-1	TRBJ2-2	.	CSVARTGELFF
TRBV15	TRBJ1-1	.	CATGSKRTGFEAFF
TRBV10-3	TRBJ2-3	.	CAISESRDRTDTQYF
TRBV19	TRBJ1-5	once	CASKYRGLEPQHF
TRBV7-6	TRBJ2-2	.	CASSPSPTGELFF
TRBV30	TRBJ1-6	.	CAWRSQGLNNSPLHF
TRBV15	TRBJ1-4	.	CATSRDPGQGYEKLFF
TRBV19	TRBJ2-1	.	CASSISLAGDEQFF
TRBV7-9	TRBJ2-5	.	CASGGRSGSAETQYF
TRBV9	TRBJ2-7	once	CASSDGTSGSSYEQYF
TRBV24-1	TRBJ2-2	.	CATSDTYRVTGELFF
TRBV29-1	TRBJ2-1	.	CSTSLAGGNNEQFF
TRBV25-1	TRBJ2-5	.	CASSGLIETQYF
TRBV5-8	TRBJ1-6	.	CASSLGINSPLHF
TRBV2	TRBJ2-5	.	CASRSFGTLQETQYF
TRBV7-6	TRBJ2-3	.	CASSLLGPGLEGKRQYF
TRBV20-1	TRBJ1-5	.	CSARSQQGDQPQHF
TRBV15	TRBJ1-3	few	CATSRDGRAGNTIYF
TRBV5-1	TRBJ1-2	many	CASSLGRGFDYGYTF
TRBV20-1	TRBJ1-1	.	CSYRGGTEAFF
TRBV29-1	TRBJ2-1	.	CSAGGGPYNEQFF
TRBV7-8	TRBJ2-1	.	CASSLTPGYEQFF
TRBV9	TRBJ1-5	many	CASSVGTGSYQPQHF
TRBV2	TRBJ1-2	.	CASSDSGKPNYGYTF
TRBV11-2	TRBJ2-3	.	CASSLEFGGRGDTQYF
TRBV5-1	TRBJ2-3	.	CASSFQGGPSTDTQYF
TRBV10-3	TRBJ1-6	.	CAIRDPGRTGDSPLHF
TRBV7-2	TRBJ1-5	few	CASSLQGGFNQPQHF
TRBV7-6	TRBJ1-1	once	CASSSRLNTEAFF
TRBV19	TRBJ2-1	many	CASSTQLAANEQFF
TRBV2	TRBJ1-1	.	CASSELGARTEAFF
TRBV19	TRBJ1-5	.	CASSSDRSNQPQHF
TRBV6-1	TRBJ2-7	once	CASRVRSGRTYEQYF
TRBV20-1	TRBJ2-5	few	CSATGVVETQYF
TRBV6-5	TRBJ1-3	few	CASSYRAGRGNTIYF
TRBV7-6	TRBJ2-7	many	CASSPGTGKYEQYF
TRBV7-8	TRBJ2-3	.	CASSSPGLGEDTQYF
TRBV15	TRBJ2-1	many	CATSWSGKYNEQFF
TRBV9	TRBJ1-1	.	CASSVATEGGVAFF
TRBV5-8	TRBJ1-1	few	CASSLGASEAFF
TRBV6-1	TRBJ1-1	.	CASSYAGRTEAFF
TRBV6-1	TRBJ2-7	.	CASSERSSYEQYF
TRBV10-3	TRBJ1-1	.	CAISPGGQGNTEAFF
TRBV27	TRBJ2-7	many	CASSSSSYEQYF
TRBV20-1	TRBJ1-2	.	CSARQEVSGYGYTF
TRBV29-1	TRBJ1-1	few	CSVEGQVNTEAFF
TRBV7-2	TRBJ1-5	.	CASSLARGSAQPQHF